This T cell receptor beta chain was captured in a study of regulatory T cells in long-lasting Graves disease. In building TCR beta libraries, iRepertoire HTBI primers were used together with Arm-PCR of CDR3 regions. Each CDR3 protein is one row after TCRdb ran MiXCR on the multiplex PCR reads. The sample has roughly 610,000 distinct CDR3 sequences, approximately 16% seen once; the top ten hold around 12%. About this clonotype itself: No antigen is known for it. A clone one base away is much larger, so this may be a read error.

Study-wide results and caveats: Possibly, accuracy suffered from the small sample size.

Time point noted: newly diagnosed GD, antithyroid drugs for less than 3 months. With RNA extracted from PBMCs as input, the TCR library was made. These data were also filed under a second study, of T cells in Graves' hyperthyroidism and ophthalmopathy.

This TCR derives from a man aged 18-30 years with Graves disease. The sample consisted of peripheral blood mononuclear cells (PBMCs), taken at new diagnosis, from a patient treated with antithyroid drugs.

CDR3 sequence: CASSLFLGQGAMNEQFF. For the CDR3, the DNA is TGTGCCAGCAGTTTATTCTTGGGACAGGGGGCCATGAATGAGCAGTTCTTC. V usage is TRBV28 and J usage is TRBJ2-1, with TRBD1 matching 12 bases. V shed 1 base, J shed 7 bases, and the junction held 8 bases outside the gene matches. Germline V gives CDR1 MDHEN, CDR2 SYDVKM. The CDR3 is made up of 17 amino acids.